This entry lists 13 T cell receptor beta chains sequenced from one sample in a study of post-analysis software for immune sequencing data. Which antigens these TCRs recognize remains unknown. Study-wide findings and caveats: In patients, about 5 TRBV segments were more frequent than in controls, with TRBV5-6, TRBV5-1 and TRBV20-1 among them.

Prepared libraries of TCR beta cDNA carried unique molecular identifiers. TCRdb used MiXCR to reprocess the PCR reads, holding one entry per CDR3 protein. The sample holds roughly 620,000 distinct CDR3 sequences, 44% seen once. The sequenced material came from blood. The receptors stem from a girl under 18 with multiple sclerosis.

The table lists this clonotype with a count of one. The chain uses TRBV5-1 and TRBJ2-7; 7 bases are a match to TRBD2. The CDR3 is 15 residues long. V lost 4 bases and J lost 0; bases outside the gene matches: 7. The germline CDR1 and CDR2 sequences are SGHRS and YFSETQ. The chain's CDR3 is CASSMGGGISYEQYF. CDR3 DNA: TGCGCCAGCAGCATGGGCGGGGGTATCTCCTACGAGCAGTACTTC.

This clonotype occurred a few times. The chain uses TRBV5-1 and TRBJ2-5; 7 bases match TRBD1. The DNA end favors TRBJ2-7, so the J call may be wrong. The CDR3 is 15 residues long. The germline CDR1 and CDR2 sequences are SGHRS and YFSETQ. CDR3 protein: CASSPSWDRPYEQYF. CDR3 DNA sequence: TGCGCCAGCAGCCCCAGCTGGGACAGACCCTACGAGCAGTACTTC.

This clonotype was observed at least ten times. The chain employs TRBV5-1 and TRBJ2-7, with a tentative D call TRBD1 (6 bases). V shed 5 bases and J shed 5 bases, with 11 bases lying between them. The CDR3 runs to 12 residues. Germline lookup yields CDR1 SGHRS and CDR2 YFSETQ. CDR3 loop: CASRPRGNEQYF. The CDR3 DNA sequence: TGCGCCAGCAGACCCAGGGGTAACGAGCAGTACTTC.

The chain employs TRBV5-1 and TRBJ1-5; a weak D match, TRBD1 (5 bases). Germline loops: CDR1 SGHRS, CDR2 YFSETQ. The CDR3 loop spans 15 amino acids. V was trimmed by 4 bases and J by 5 bases, leaving 16 bases between them. The CDR3 DNA is TGCGCCAGCAGCGTCGAGGGCAGGGAGTATCAGCCCCAGCATTTT. It is translated as CASSVEGREYQPQHF.

This sequence joins TRBV10-3 and TRBJ2-1; D remains ambiguous. CDR3 length: 13 residues. Trimming took 2 bases from V and 3 from J, leaving 5 bases between them. The germline gives CDR1 ENHRY, CDR2 SYGVKD. CDR3 residues: CAISENSYNEQFF. The CDR3 DNA sequence: TGTGCCATCAGTGAGAACAGCTACAATGAGCAGTTCTTC.

This clonotype came up a few times. The gene calls are TRBV12-3 or TRBV12-4 and TRBJ2-5; D may correspond to TRBD1 or TRBD2 (5 bases each). The CDR3 contains 16 residues. Trimming removed 2 bases at V and 0 bases at J, with 13 bases between. CDR3 loop: CASSLLRGDYQETQYF. As DNA, the CDR3 is TGTGCCAGCAGTTTATTGAGAGGGGATTACCAAGAGACCCAGTACTTC.

V is TRBV5-1 and J is TRBJ2-5, with TRBD1 matching 7 bases. The better agreement between TRBJ2-7 and the DNA end casts doubt on the J call. CDR3 length: 15 amino acids. The germline V gene has CDR1 SGHRS and CDR2 YFSETQ. This CDR3 is CASSLEGAVGYEQYF. The CDR3 nucleotides read TGCGCCAGCAGCTTGGAGGGGGCTGTTGGGTACGAGCAGTACTTC.

The chain employs TRBV2 and TRBJ2-3; D is uncertain. CDR1 is SNHLY, CDR2 FYNNEI, per germline. The CDR3 covers 13 residues. V lost 5 bases and J 5 bases, leaving 11 bases between the germline ends. DNA of the CDR3: TGTGCCAGCAGTCACGTGCCGGGAGATACGCAGTATTTT. Protein sequence: CASSHVPGDTQYF.

This clonotype has only a few counts. The chain links TRBV29-1 to TRBJ1-2; the D is unclear. CDR3 size: 11 residues. The germline V gene encodes CDR1 SQVTM and CDR2 ANQGSEA. Trimming took 4 bases from V and 5 from J, leaving 8 bases between them. The CDR3 nucleotides read TGCAGCGTTGCAACGGTGTATGGCTACACCTTC. Translation gives CSVATVYGYTF.

The chain uses TRBV10-3 and TRBJ1-1; D is unresolved. The germline V gene has CDR1 ENHRY and CDR2 SYGVKD. This CDR3 is 14 amino acids long. V was trimmed by 5 bases and J by 0 bases, leaving 10 bases between them. This CDR3 reads CAISFEGMNTEAFF. The CDR3, as DNA: TGTGCCATCAGTTTCGAGGGCATGAACACTGAAGCTTTCTTT.

In this sample, this clonotype turned up a few times. The germline gene is not matched at one end of the junction; a read error may be the cause. The chain joins TRBV29-1 to TRBJ1-1; possibly TRBD1 for D (5 bases). From germline, CDR1 is SQVTM and CDR2 ANQGSEA. The CDR3 is made up of 12 amino acids. The CDR3 region has the DNA TGCAGCGTTCGTTTCGGGGGAACTGGAGCTTTCTTT. Translated, it gives CSVRFGGTGAFF.

The chain combines TRBV29-1 with TRBJ2-3; a weak D match, TRBD1 (5 bases). The germline gives CDR1 SQVTM, CDR2 ANQGSEA. This CDR3 comprises 14 residues. V was cut by 4 bases and J by 4 bases, with 15 bases left in between. CDR3 bases: TGCAGCGTTGGTTGGGCCAGGGCGGCAGATACGCAGTATTTT. Its translation: CSVGWARAADTQYF.

This sequence joins TRBV7-2 and TRBJ1-2; unclear D gene. V was pared by 4 bases and J by 4 bases, with 10 bases between. CDR3 length: 13 residues. In germline, CDR1 is SGHTA, CDR2 FQGNSA. CDR3 protein: CASSSYGGYGYTF. DNA for the CDR3: TGTGCCAGCAGCTCATATGGCGGCTATGGCTACACCTTC.